One sample yielded the 18 T cell receptor beta chains listed below, sequenced in a study of neurological immune-mediated disorders. Indicated time point: longitudinal time-point 1 (baseline). MiXCR, applied by TCRdb to the 5' RACE reads, yields one record per CDR3 protein. The sample has over 70,000 distinct CDR3 sequences; roughly a tenth are singletons. The sample was PBMCs. The receptors were gathered from a man in his thirties or forties in good health.

This clonotype was detected many times. The chain combines TRBV5-1 with TRBJ2-5; 7 bases line up with TRBD2. Germline trimming cut 0 bases from V and 5 bases from J; bases unmatched to any gene: 13. Germline CDR1 SGHRS, CDR2 YFSETQ. This CDR3 comprises 17 residues. CDR3 in amino acids: CASSLAVIAGVEETQYF. CDR3 coding DNA: TGCGCCAGCAGCTTGGCTGTGATAGCGGGTGTTGAGGAGACCCAGTACTTC.

For this clonotype: Being one base from a much bigger clone, this may be a read error. V is TRBV29-1 and J is TRBJ1-4, with 8 positions matching TRBD1. The length of the CDR3 is 14 residues. CDR1 is SQVTM, CDR2 ANQGSEA, per germline. The CDR3 nucleotides read TGCAGCGGGGGGAGGACAGGGAAGGATGAAAAACCGTTTTTT. It specifies CSGGRTGKDEKPFF. Based on the CDR3 plus reference TRBV29-1 and TRBJ1-4, the full variable domain is SAVISQKPSRDICQRGTSLTIQCQVDSQVTMMFWYRQQPGQSLTLIATANQGSEATYESGFVIDKFPISRPNLTFSTLTVSNMSPEDSSIYLCSGGRTGKDEKPFFGSGTQLSVL.

This clonotype was counted ten times or more. The chain is built from TRBV11-2 and TRBJ2-1; D assignment may be TRBD1 or TRBD2 (5 bases each). Per germline, CDR1 SGHAT and CDR2 FQNNGV. V lost 2 bases to trimming and J lost 9 bases, with 14 bases between them. The CDR3 sequence is 14 residues long. This chain's CDR3 is CASSLIQHGGEQFF. DNA for the CDR3: TGTGCCAGCAGCTTAATCCAGCATGGGGGTGAGCAGTTCTTC.

This clonotype was recorded many times. The rearrangement links TRBV5-1 to TRBJ1-4; the D is unclear. Per the germline V gene, CDR1 is SGHRS and CDR2 is YFSETQ. The CDR3 loop spans 13 amino acids. With 0 bases removed from V and 5 bases from J, the gap between germline ends came to 5 bases. The CDR3 DNA reads as TGCGCCAGCAGCTTGGCCGGGAATGAAAAACTGTTTTTT. Translated: CASSLAGNEKLFF.

At least ten counts were recorded for this clonotype. This chain links TRBV27 with TRBJ2-3; no clear D gene. The CDR3 extends over 14 amino acids. Trimming took off 1 base at V and 4 bases at J, with 9 bases between the two ends. Germline V gene lookup returns CDR1 MNHEY and CDR2 SMNVEV (reference sequence). The CDR3 region has the DNA TGTGCCAGCAGTTTATTTTCAGCCCCAGATACGCAGTATTTT. Translation: CASSLFSAPDTQYF.

Ten or more counts support this clonotype. This chain joins TRBV6-6 and TRBJ2-2, with 7 bases lining up with TRBD1. Germline V lookup: CDR1 MNHNY, CDR2 SVGAGI (reference sequence). The V and J ends lost 2 bases and 14 bases, in that order; junction bases with no gene match: 11. The CDR3 has 14 residues. CDR3 sequence (DNA): TGTGCCAGCAGTTACCCCGGACAGGCTAATGGACTGTTTTTT. Amino acid sequence: CASSYPGQANGLFF.

In its sample, this clonotype is medium-sized (0.01 to 0.1%). V usage is TRBV12-3 or TRBV12-4 and J usage is TRBJ2-2; D is ambiguous. V was trimmed by 2 bases and J by 5 bases, leaving 6 bases between them. The length of the CDR3 is 13 residues. This CDR3 is CASSLSITGELFF. DNA for the CDR3: TGTGCCAGCAGTTTATCTATAACCGGGGAGCTGTTTTTT.

The table lists this clonotype with many counts. This chain uses TRBV7-2 with TRBJ2-2; 14 bases line up with TRBD2. CDR3 size: 20 residues. The J segment lost 1 base and the V segment lost 8 bases, leaving 15 bases of the junction unmatched. From germline, CDR1 is SGHTA and CDR2 FQGNSA. Here the CDR3 reads CASASFPGLAGVQNTGELFF. CDR3 nucleotide sequence: TGTGCCAGCGCCTCGTTCCCGGGACTAGCGGGAGTGCAGAACACCGGGGAGCTGTTTTTT.

This clonotype appeared many times. The chain recombines TRBV28 with TRBJ2-7, with 12 bases aligning to TRBD2. Germline assignment: CDR1 MDHEN and CDR2 SYDVKM. V gave up 6 bases and J gave up 1 base; unmatched junction bases: 7. CDR3 length: 16 amino acids. CDR3 loop: CASRTSGSLISYEQYF. CDR3 nucleotide sequence: TGTGCCAGCAGGACTAGCGGGAGTTTGATTTCCTACGAGCAGTACTTC.

Notes on this clonotype: The conserved closing phenylalanine or tryptophan is absent in this CDR3, likely reflecting a read error. The V gene is TRBV5-6, the J gene TRBJ2-1; TRBD2 agrees at 7 bases. The germline gives CDR1 SGHDT, CDR2 YYEEEE. The CDR3 covers 14 residues. Germline trimming cut 2 bases from V and 6 bases from J; bases unmatched to any gene: 5. This chain's CDR3 is CASSFGLDGNEQFL. The CDR3 DNA is TGTGCCAGCAGCTTCGGACTAGATGGCAATGAGCAGTTCTTA.

There are many counts of this clonotype. The rearrangement joins TRBV12-3 or TRBV12-4 to TRBJ2-3, with 12 nucleotides matching TRBD2. V was clipped by 5 bases and J by 6 bases; unmatched bases: 3. The CDR3 is 14 amino acids. The CDR3: CASSLTSGSDTQYF. For the CDR3, the DNA is TGTGCCAGCAGTCTGACTAGCGGGAGCGATACGCAGTATTTT.

V and J are TRBV29-1 and TRBJ2-3, with a possible D match to TRBD2 (5 bases). Germline V gene sequence: CDR1 SQVTM, CDR2 ANQGSEA. Trimming removed 3 bases from V and 1 base from J, with 8 bases in between. The CDR3 contains 13 residues. This CDR3 reads CSVDPSRTDTQYF. The CDR3, as DNA: TGCAGCGTTGACCCTAGCCGCACAGATACGCAGTATTTT.

This clonotype was seen many times. V usage is TRBV6-2 or TRBV6-3 and J usage is TRBJ2-7; D is undetermined. CDR3 size: 15 residues. Trimming left V 5 bases short and J 0 bases short, with 14 bases between. The germline CDR1 and CDR2 sequences are MNHEY and SVGEGT. The CDR3 spells CASSLPRRPSYEQYF. The CDR3 region has the DNA TGTGCCAGCAGTCTCCCCAGGCGTCCCTCCTACGAGCAGTACTTC.

This clonotype was recorded many times. The CDR3, as DNA: TGTGCCAGCAGTTCGGGGCTCGGAATGGAGCAGTACTTC. It is translated as CASSSGLGMEQYF. The chain has TRBV6-1 and TRBJ2-7; tentatively, D is TRBD1 or TRBD2 (5 bases each). The length of the CDR3 is 13 residues. In germline, CDR1 is MNHNS, CDR2 SASEGT. Trimming shortened V by 5 bases and J by 7 bases, and 15 bases separated the two germline ends.

This rearrangement joins TRBV20-1 to TRBJ2-5; 7 bases agree with TRBD2. Germline assignment: CDR1 DFQATT and CDR2 SNEGSKA (reference sequence). CDR3 length equals 15 residues. DNA of the CDR3: TGCAGACCCAGCGGCGGGAGAAATTGGGAAGAGACCCAGTACTTC. Protein: CRPSGGRNWEETQYF.

This chain connects TRBV7-2 to TRBJ1-5, with unresolved D. Trimming took off 2 bases at V and 4 bases at J, with 9 bases between the two ends. CDR1 SGHTA and CDR2 FQGNSA come from the germline V gene. This CDR3 spans 14 amino acids. The CDR3 sequence is CASSLMAGNQPQHF. Here the CDR3 DNA reads TGTGCCAGCAGCTTAATGGCTGGAAATCAGCCCCAGCATTTT.

Worth noting for this clonotype: Given a much more abundant clone one base away, this may be a read error. The rearrangement uses TRBV20-1 and TRBJ2-7, with TRBD1 identical over 7 bases. CDR3 size: 15 residues. The V segment lost 3 bases and the J segment 4 bases; nucleotides outside the gene matches: 12. Germline loops: CDR1 DFQATT, CDR2 SNEGSKA (reference sequence). The CDR3 DNA is TGCAGTGCTAGGGATCAGGGACAGAGCATGTACGAGCAGTACTTC. Its translation: CSARDQGQSMYEQYF.

This clonotype was counted many times. This rearrangement joins TRBV5-1 to TRBJ1-2; D unclear. Trimming stripped 0 bases from V and 4 bases from J, with 4 bases between. CDR3 size: 12 residues. Germline V gene sequence: CDR1 SGHRS, CDR2 YFSETQ. The CDR3 spells CASSLDSYGYTF. The DNA of the CDR3 is TGCGCCAGCAGCTTGGACAGCTATGGCTACACCTTC. The full variable domain, with the rest looked up from reference TRBV5-1 and TRBJ1-2, is KAGVTQTPRYLIKTRGQQVTLSCSPISGHRSVSWYQQTPGQGLQFLFEYFSETQRNKGNFPGRFSGRQFSNSRSEMNVSTLELGDSALYLCASSLDSYGYTFGSGTRLTVV.